This T cell receptor (beta chain) was documented in a study of OX40 agonist ivuxolimab in advanced cancers. Background on the study: Among those treated, three patients had partial responses, one with hepatocellular carcinoma and two with cutaneous melanoma. Regarding the study as a whole: Blood T cells, both CD4+ and CD8+, expanded clonally by week 6 at 0.1 to 3.0 mg/kg.

The table came from immunoSEQ multiplex PCR; TCRdb's copy has only in-frame clones and leaves some out. The sample shows roughly 40,000 clones, 82% of them seen only once. Systemic immunosuppression or autoimmune disease history was grounds to exclude patients. Sampling times: baseline, cycle 4 day 1, cycle 7 day 1. Trimming cost V 0 bases and J 1 base, with 10 bases left between them. This CDR3 has 15 residues. Per the germline V gene, CDR1 is SGHRS and CDR2 is YFSETQ. On this clone itself: What it binds is unknown.

The V gene is TRBV5-1, the J gene TRBJ2-5; the D gene is possibly TRBD2 (7 bases). The specimen comprised CD4+ or CD8+ T cells sorted from blood, sampled in a trial of the OX40 agonist ivuxolimab. This sequence originates from an adult with an advanced solid tumor such as melanoma, head and neck, liver or kidney cancer. CDR3 DNA: TGCGCCAGCAGCTTGGCGGGGGGCCTCCAAGAGACCCAGTACTTC. Amino acid sequence: CASSLAGGLQETQYF.